This T cell receptor (beta chain) emerged from a study of blood T cell repertoires in COVID-19. Study as a whole: The analysed material was cDNA or gDNA that came from T cells, B-cell-depleted T cells, or PBMCs.

The cohort comprised adults aged about 18 to 100 years residing in approximately 25 US areas. Using immunoSEQ multiplex PCR, the repertoire was profiled, and TCRdb retains in-frame clones only, with some absent. Among some 170,000 clones listed, 80% to 90% were seen once. With 3 bases removed from V and 4 bases from J, the gap between germline ends came to 10 bases. Germline V gene lookup returns CDR1 SGHRS and CDR2 YFSETQ. The CDR3 runs to 14 residues. The receptor's source is a man between 50 and 59 years old who had recovered from COVID-19. Material: PBMCs or T cells enriched from blood (not recorded which). V and J are TRBV5-1 and TRBJ2-2, with a weak D call TRBD2 (6 bases). CDR3 residues: CASSSEGLTGELFF. The DNA of the CDR3 is TGCGCCAGCAGCTCGGAGGGACTCACCGGGGAGCTGTTTTTT.